What follows are 3 T cell receptor beta chains derived from one specimen sequenced in a study of Ad26.COV2.S vaccination and SARS-CoV-2 variants. The repertoire was sequenced with immunoSEQ multiplex PCR; TCRdb's copy has only in-frame clones and lacks some. The sample holds hundreds of thousands of clones, 89% seen once. Treatment denoted: some 19 received Ad26.COV2.S at low or high dose, single or two shots; 5 received placebo; per-sample allocation not given. Day 63 after the first injection of vaccine or placebo was the sampling time. This material consisted of peripheral blood, taken in a trial of Ad26.COV2.S vaccine versus placebo. The origin of the receptors is a person aged 18-65 years who received the Ad26.COV2.S COVID-19 vaccine or a placebo.

The J gene is TRBJ2-7, the V gene TRBV5-1; possibly TRBD1 or TRBD2 for D (5 bases each). Germline V gives CDR1 SGHRS, CDR2 YFSETQ. With 2 bases removed from V and 2 bases from J, the gap between germline ends came to 14 bases. CDR3 length: 15 amino acids. The CDR3 sequence is CASSFGTTLPYEQYF. The CDR3 nucleotides are TGCGCCAGCAGCTTTGGGACGACACTCCCCTACGAGCAGTACTTC.

This chain links TRBV7-9 with TRBJ2-3; no firm D call. Deletions cut 3 bases from V and 4 bases from J, with 11 bases between. In germline, CDR1 is SEHNR, CDR2 FQNEAQ (reference sequence). The CDR3 is 14 residues long. The CDR3 nucleotides read TGTGCCAGCAGCTTGGGGTTATCCGCAGATACGCAGTATTTT. Translation gives CASSLGLSADTQYF.

This chain connects TRBV7-9 to TRBJ1-5, with D tentatively TRBD1 (5 bases). The V gene lost 6 bases and the J gene lost 6 bases, with 18 bases spanning the gap. There are 15 residues in the CDR3. CDR1 is SEHNR and CDR2 is FQNEAQ in the germline V gene (reference sequence). The CDR3 DNA reads as TGTGCCAGCAGTCCCTCGGGGGGATTCAGTCAGCCCCAGCATTTT. It yields the protein CASSPSGGFSQPQHF.